The table lists the clone carrying this TCR beta chain with a few counts. Antigen unknown. Molecular-barcoded quantitative 5'-RACE produced these TCR beta libraries. MiXCR, applied by TCRdb to the 5' RACE reads, yields one record per CDR3 protein. The sample includes some 840,000 distinct CDR3 sequences, 10% to 15% of them seen just once. This sample was included in a study of CD8 T cells in ankylosing spondylitis. Broader study findings: Disease-linked clones were CD8+ and relatively rare in peripheral blood. Blood of patients with ankylosing spondylitis appeared to be characterized by a TCR beta motif of several highly homologous variants. Both synovial fluid and blood in reactive arthritis had previously been reported to carry some motif variants. Researchers reportedly found disease-linked clones significantly enriched in matched ankylosing spondylitis synovial fluid.

The V gene's germline CDR1 is DFQATT and CDR2 SNEGSKA (reference sequence). V shed 5 bases and J shed 2 bases, with 16 bases lying between them. The CDR3 contains 15 residues. Input material: blood, either unsorted or a sorted T cell fraction (not recorded which). The receptor was derived from a male donor with ankylosing spondylitis. The chain couples TRBV20-1 to TRBJ1-5; tentatively, D is TRBD1 (6 bases). The CDR3 coding sequence is TGCAGTGCTTGGTTGGGGGCTGGGGGCAATCAGCCCCAGCATTTT. It translates to CSAWLGAGGNQPQHF.